This TCR beta chain was recorded in a study of vaccination effects on CD4 cells after COVID-19. Viral peptide pool expansion of antigen-specific CD4+ T cells preceded sequencing in the ViraFEST assay. CD4+ T cells were isolated after nine to ten days of culture. The table came from immunoSEQ multiplex PCR; TCRdb's copy has only in-frame clones and leaves some out. Of tens of thousands of clones in the sample, around 75% were seen once. In regard to this clone: Its antigen is as yet unknown.

Sequencing was performed on CD4+ T cells from PBMCs cultured with HCoV-229E spike peptides, taken before COVID-19 vaccination. The receptor was derived from a human donor who received a COVID-19 vaccine.

The CDR3 reads CASSGRIEETQYF. The CDR3 DNA follows: TGTGCCAGCAGTGGCAGGATTGAAGAGACCCAGTACTTC. The chain is built from TRBV2 and TRBJ2-5; D is undetermined. V dropped 4 bases and J dropped 3 bases, with 9 bases sitting between them. The CDR3 runs 13 residues. Germline loops: CDR1 SNHLY, CDR2 FYNNEI.